This is a list of T cell receptor beta chains from one sample in a study of post-analysis software for immune sequencing data. TCRdb itself ran the PCR reads through MiXCR, one entry per CDR3 protein. The top ten hold roughly 4.4% of the sample, which has under 900,000 distinct CDR3 sequences, about 50% seen once. Source material: blood. These TCRs come from a girl under 18 with multiple sclerosis. CDR3s include the opening cysteine and the closing phenylalanine or tryptophan. The D gene is left open where the match is weak. Rows give clone size only sometimes, using once, few, many, or a class for an expanded clone.

D gene: -; V gene: TRBV19; clone size: -; J gene: TRBJ2-1; CDR3 protein: CASSIGDNKQFF; CDR3 DNA: TGTGCCAGTAGTATTGGGGACAATAAGCAGTTCTTC
D gene: TRBD1; V gene: TRBV7-9; clone size: -; J gene: TRBJ1-6; CDR3 protein: CASSKDREGSPLHF; CDR3 DNA: TGTGCCAGCAGCAAGGACAGGGAGGGGTCACCCCTCCACTTT
D gene: -; V gene: TRBV6-6; clone size: -; J gene: TRBJ2-7; CDR3 protein: CASTKRGYEQYF; CDR3 DNA: TGTGCCAGCACAAAGAGGGGCTACGAGCAGTACTTC
D gene: -; V gene: TRBV4-1; clone size: -; J gene: TRBJ2-2; CDR3 protein: CASSTGQYTGELFF; CDR3 DNA: TGCGCCAGCAGCACAGGACAGTACACCGGGGAGCTGTTTTTT
D gene: TRBD1; V gene: TRBV18; clone size: -; J gene: TRBJ2-3; CDR3 protein: CASSHLQGNTDTQYF; CDR3 DNA: TGTGCCAGCTCCCACTTACAGGGGAACACAGATACGCAGTATTTT
D gene: -; V gene: TRBV5-1; clone size: -; J gene: TRBJ2-7; CDR3 protein: CASSVTGTSGNEQYF; CDR3 DNA: TGCGCCAGCAGCGTAACAGGGACTTCAGGTAACGAGCAGTACTTC
D gene: TRBD1; V gene: TRBV20-1; clone size: -; J gene: TRBJ1-2; CDR3 protein: CSARASGGIGYTF; CDR3 DNA: TGCAGTGCTAGGGCATCAGGGGGCATTGGCTACACCTTC
D gene: -; V gene: TRBV4-1; clone size: -; J gene: TRBJ2-7; CDR3 protein: CASSQDSAQVSGTYEQYF; CDR3 DNA: TGCGCCAGCAGCCAAGATAGTGCACAAGTCTCTGGGACCTACGAGCAGTACTTC
D gene: -; V gene: TRBV5-1; clone size: -; J gene: TRBJ2-5; CDR3 protein: CASSPTRGQETQYF; CDR3 DNA: TGCGCCAGCAGCCCTACTCGGGGGCAAGAGACCCAGTACTTC
D gene: -; V gene: TRBV24-1; clone size: -; J gene: TRBJ2-3; CDR3 protein: CATSDPGGPDTQYF; CDR3 DNA: TGTGCCACCAGTGATCCCGGCGGGCCAGATACGCAGTATTTT
D gene: TRBD1; V gene: TRBV9; clone size: -; J gene: TRBJ2-7; CDR3 protein: CASSVGQGASYEQYF; CDR3 DNA: TGTGCCAGCAGCGTTGGACAGGGGGCTTCCTACGAGCAGTACTTC
D gene: TRBD2; V gene: TRBV9; clone size: -; J gene: TRBJ2-7; CDR3 protein: CASSKLAGPGEQYF; CDR3 DNA: TGTGCCAGCAGCAAGTTAGCGGGACCGGGTGAGCAGTACTTC
D gene: TRBD2; V gene: TRBV15; clone size: -; J gene: TRBJ2-3; CDR3 protein: CATSRDWASGGSVFQDTQYF; CDR3 DNA: TGTGCCACCAGCAGAGATTGGGCTAGCGGGGGGTCCGTCTTTCAGGATACGCAGTATTTT
D gene: -; V gene: TRBV29-1; clone size: -; J gene: TRBJ2-7; CDR3 protein: CSVWSAMGHEQYF; CDR3 DNA: TGCAGCGTTTGGTCAGCCATGGGCCACGAGCAGTACTTC
D gene: TRBD2; V gene: TRBV5-1; clone size: -; J gene: TRBJ2-3; CDR3 protein: CASSLMRQGGPDTQYF; CDR3 DNA: TGCGCCAGCAGCTTGATGCGGCAGGGAGGGCCAGATACGCAGTATTTT
D gene: -; V gene: TRBV20-1; clone size: -; J gene: TRBJ2-1; CDR3 protein: CSARKVPEGNEQFF; CDR3 DNA: TGCAGTGCTAGGAAGGTGCCTGAGGGAAATGAGCAGTTCTTC
D gene: -; V gene: TRBV7-9; clone size: -; J gene: TRBJ2-7; CDR3 protein: CASSTRTVSYEQYF; CDR3 DNA: TGTGCCAGCAGCACAAGGACGGTGTCCTACGAGCAGTACTTC
D gene: -; V gene: TRBV20-1; clone size: -; J gene: TRBJ2-5; CDR3 protein: CSANTGGEETQYF; CDR3 DNA: TGCAGTGCTAATACAGGAGGGGAAGAGACCCAGTACTTC
D gene: -; V gene: TRBV6-6; clone size: -; J gene: TRBJ2-5; CDR3 protein: CASRGAAGGSQETQYF; CDR3 DNA: TGTGCCAGCCGGGGGGCAGCCGGTGGGTCACAAGAGACCCAGTACTTC
D gene: -; V gene: TRBV7-8; clone size: -; J gene: TRBJ1-2; CDR3 protein: CASSYGGAQGYTF; CDR3 DNA: TGTGCCAGCAGCTACGGGGGCGCCCAGGGCTACACCTTC
D gene: -; V gene: TRBV27; clone size: -; J gene: TRBJ2-3; CDR3 protein: CASSFSATDTQYF; CDR3 DNA: TGTGCCAGCAGTTTCTCCGCGACAGATACGCAGTATTTT
D gene: TRBD1; V gene: TRBV29-1; clone size: few; J gene: TRBJ2-5; CDR3 protein: CRSGGWTQYF; CDR3 DNA: TGCAGATCAGGGGGCTGGACCCAGTACTTC
D gene: TRBD2; V gene: TRBV20-1; clone size: -; J gene: TRBJ2-7; CDR3 protein: CSARDPLARGEQYF; CDR3 DNA: TGCAGTGCTAGAGATCCACTAGCGAGGGGCGAGCAGTACTTC
D gene: -; V gene: TRBV12-3/TRBV12-4; clone size: -; J gene: TRBJ2-7; CDR3 protein: CASSASGGASYEQYF; CDR3 DNA: TGTGCCAGCAGTGCCTCTGGGGGGGCCTCCTACGAGCAGTACTTC
D gene: -; V gene: TRBV20-1; clone size: -; J gene: TRBJ1-1; CDR3 protein: CSARVRPIMNTEAFF; CDR3 DNA: TGCAGTGCTAGAGTACGGCCCATAATGAACACTGAAGCTTTCTTT
D gene: -; V gene: TRBV4-1; clone size: few; J gene: TRBJ2-5; CDR3 protein: CASSQQEGPPVGTQYF; CDR3 DNA: TGCGCCAGCAGCCAACAGGAGGGGCCGCCCGTCGGGACCCAGTACTTC
D gene: TRBD2; V gene: TRBV6-5; clone size: few; J gene: TRBJ2-1; CDR3 protein: CASSYETSGANNEQFF; CDR3 DNA: TGTGCCAGCAGTTACGAGACTAGCGGGGCCAACAATGAGCAGTTCTTC
D gene: TRBD1; V gene: TRBV4-3; clone size: few; J gene: TRBJ1-2; CDR3 protein: CASSQVPDRAGYTF; CDR3 DNA: TGCGCCAGCAGCCAAGTTCCGGACAGGGCAGGCTACACCTTC
D gene: TRBD2; V gene: TRBV29-1; clone size: -; J gene: TRBJ2-4; CDR3 protein: CSVVQREGLVKNIQYF; CDR3 DNA: TGCAGCGTTGTGCAGCGGGAGGGCCTAGTCAAAAACATTCAGTACTTC
D gene: TRBD1; V gene: TRBV6-1; clone size: -; J gene: TRBJ2-5; CDR3 protein: CASSPSGTGGVYDQYF; CDR3 DNA: TGTGCCAGCAGTCCTTCCGGGACAGGAGGAGTTTACGATCAGTACTTC
D gene: -; V gene: TRBV4-2; clone size: -; J gene: TRBJ2-3; CDR3 protein: CASSQETTSTDTQYF; CDR3 DNA: TGTGCCAGCAGCCAAGAAACTACTAGCACAGATACGCAGTATTTT
D gene: -; V gene: TRBV29-1; clone size: few; J gene: TRBJ2-7; CDR3 protein: CSVWSSSYEQYF; CDR3 DNA: TGCAGCGTCTGGTCGAGCTCCTACGAGCAGTACTTC
D gene: -; V gene: TRBV5-1; clone size: once; J gene: TRBJ1-1; CDR3 protein: CASGLGGRNTEAFF; CDR3 DNA: TGCGCCAGCGGCCTGGGGGGTCGGAACACTGAAGCTTTCTTT
D gene: -; V gene: TRBV27; clone size: -; J gene: TRBJ2-2; CDR3 protein: CAGSLGSRRRTGELFF; CDR3 DNA: TGTGCCGGCAGTTTAGGGTCCAGGCGTAGGACCGGGGAGCTGTTTTTT
D gene: -; V gene: TRBV29-1; clone size: few; J gene: TRBJ2-7; CDR3 protein: CSATGLYSYEQYF; CDR3 DNA: TGCAGCGCGACGGGACTGTACTCCTACGAGCAGTACTTC
D gene: -; V gene: TRBV29-1; clone size: few; J gene: TRBJ2-5; CDR3 protein: CSVDGDTQYF; CDR3 DNA: TGCAGCGTTGACGGTGATACCCAGTACTTC
D gene: TRBD1; V gene: TRBV29-1; clone size: few; J gene: TRBJ1-1; CDR3 protein: CSVVGSYRQGAEDTEAFF; CDR3 DNA: TGCAGCGTTGTGGGGTCTTATCGACAGGGGGCCGAGGACACTGAAGCTTTCTTT
D gene: -; V gene: TRBV29-1; clone size: once; J gene: TRBJ2-1; CDR3 protein: CSVVRGNEQFF; CDR3 DNA: TGCAGCGTAGTCAGGGGTAATGAGCAGTTCTTC
D gene: -; V gene: TRBV5-1; clone size: few; J gene: TRBJ2-7; CDR3 protein: CASSLTEATYEQYF; CDR3 DNA: TGCGCCAGCAGCTTGACGGAAGCTACCTACGAGCAGTACTTC
D gene: TRBD2; V gene: TRBV9; clone size: -; J gene: TRBJ2-5; CDR3 protein: CASSHLGRGTEETQYF; CDR3 DNA: TGTGCCAGCAGCCACCTAGGGCGGGGGACCGAAGAGACCCAGTACTTC
D gene: -; V gene: TRBV20-1; clone size: few; J gene: TRBJ2-5; CDR3 protein: CGVTGLTQETQYF; CDR3 DNA: TGCGGGGTAACCGGACTAACGCAAGAGACCCAGTACTTC
D gene: -; V gene: TRBV20-1; clone size: -; J gene: TRBJ2-1; CDR3 protein: CSARQGAGYNEQFF; CDR3 DNA: TGCAGTGCTAGACAAGGGGCCGGTTACAATGAGCAGTTCTTC
D gene: TRBD1; V gene: TRBV25-1; clone size: few; J gene: TRBJ1-2; CDR3 protein: CASRDRLTDGYTF; CDR3 DNA: TGTGCCAGCCGGGACAGGCTTACGGATGGCTACACCTTC
D gene: TRBD1; V gene: TRBV12-3/TRBV12-4; clone size: -; J gene: TRBJ2-7; CDR3 protein: CASAWGQGDEQYF; CDR3 DNA: TGTGCCAGCGCCTGGGGACAGGGTGACGAGCAGTACTTC
D gene: TRBD2; V gene: TRBV6-5; clone size: once; J gene: TRBJ2-1; CDR3 protein: CASSRGVAGGFREQFF; CDR3 DNA: TGTGCCAGCAGTCGAGGTGTAGCGGGAGGTTTTCGTGAGCAGTTCTTC
D gene: -; V gene: TRBV29-1; clone size: few; J gene: TRBJ1-5; CDR3 protein: CSAGTSGNEQFFGPGGSNQPQHF; CDR3 DNA: -